These T cell receptor beta chains were read from a single sample in a study of CD8 T cells in Susac syndrome. TCRdb reprocessed the immunoSEQ multiplex PCR reads with MiXCR, giving one entry per CDR3 protein. Here the sample spans more than 110,000 distinct CDR3 sequences, 95% being singletons. What was sequenced was CD4+ T cells from PBMCs. Receptors originate from a human donor with Susac syndrome. The CDR3 runs from the conserved cysteine through the conserved F or W. The D gene is left open where the match is weak. Clone size is not always given. Where it is, it says once, few, many or a class for expanded clones.

j_gene | abundance | d_gene | v_gene | len | CDR3aa | CDR3nt
TRBJ1-1 | once | . | TRBV30 | 12 | CAWSRLNTEAFF | TGTGCCTGGAGTCGGCTGAACACTGAAGCTTTCTTT
TRBJ2-7 | once | . | TRBV20-1 | 13 | CSASWGLSYEQYF | TGCAGTGCTAGTTGGGGGCTCAGCTACGAGCAGTACTTC
TRBJ1-5 | once | . | TRBV24-1 | 13 | CATSERGTQPQHF | TGTGCCACCAGTGAAAGGGGCACTCAGCCCCAGCATTTT
TRBJ2-7 | once | TRBD2 | TRBV5-1 | 14 | CASSSGTSQAEQYF | TGCGCCAGCAGCTCCGGGACTAGCCAGGCCGAGCAGTACTTC
TRBJ2-3 | . | . | TRBV3-1 | 14 | CASSQKTRADTQYF | TGTGCCAGCAGCCAAAAGACGCGGGCGGATACGCAGTATTTT
TRBJ1-2 | . | . | TRBV12-3/TRBV12-4 | 14 | CASSLTEWGGGYTF | TGTGCCAGCAGTTTAACGGAGTGGGGGGGCGGCTACACCTTC
TRBJ2-7 | . | . | TRBV7-2 | 15 | CASSLHSGGTYEQYF | TGTGCCAGCAGCTTACATTCCGGCGGCACCTACGAGCAGTACTTC
TRBJ2-7 | . | . | TRBV12-3/TRBV12-4 | 17 | CASSLRAAFEFTYEQYF | TGTGCCAGCAGTTTAAGGGCTGCATTTGAGTTTACCTACGAGCAGTACTTC
TRBJ2-5 | . | TRBD2 | TRBV12-3/TRBV12-4 | 16 | CASSPTSGRAVETQYF | TGTGCCAGCAGTCCAACTAGCGGGAGAGCCGTGGAGACCCAGTACTTC
TRBJ2-1 | . | TRBD2 | TRBV20-1 | 14 | CSATKREPYNEQFF | TGCAGTGCTACAAAGCGGGAGCCCTACAATGAGCAGTTCTTC
TRBJ2-3 | . | TRBD2 | TRBV9 | 17 | CASSALLAGGTTDTQYF | TGTGCCAGCAGCGCCCTCCTAGCGGGAGGAACCACAGATACGCAGTATTTT
TRBJ2-1 | . | TRBD2 | TRBV27 | 13 | CASSFRLANEQFF | TGTGCCAGCAGTTTCAGACTAGCGAATGAGCAGTTCTTC
TRBJ2-2 | few | . | TRBV6-1 | 13 | CASSGGNTGELFF | TGTGCCAGCAGTGGGGGGAACACCGGGGAGCTGTTTTTT
TRBJ1-5 | once | . | TRBV5-1 | 15 | CASSSGTDSNQPQHF | TGCGCCAGCAGTTCGGGTACAGATAGCAATCAGCCCCAGCATTTT
TRBJ2-1 | . | TRBD2 | TRBV7-2 | 15 | CASSPPGLAGFKQFF | TGTGCCAGCAGCCCGCCGGGACTAGCGGGGTTTAAGCAGTTCTTC
TRBJ1-3 | . | . | TRBV20-1 | 16 | CSARRRHSNSGNTIYF | TGCAGTGCTAGGAGGCGGCACTCTAACTCTGGAAACACCATATATTTT
TRBJ2-2 | . | . | TRBV20-1 | 13 | CSAQAGLKGELFF | TGCAGTGCCCAGGCAGGCCTCAAAGGGGAGCTGTTTTTT
TRBJ2-1 | . | TRBD2 | TRBV6-5 | 15 | CASSSRLAAYNEQFF | TGTGCCAGCAGTTCTCGACTAGCGGCTTACAATGAGCAGTTCTTC
TRBJ2-1 | . | . | TRBV28 | 16 | CASQGWQGNSYNEQFF | TGTGCCAGCCAGGGTTGGCAGGGTAACTCCTACAATGAGCAGTTCTTC
TRBJ2-2 | once | . | TRBV7-2 | 13 | CASSLRPGGELFF | TGTGCCAGCAGCTTAAGACCGGGCGGGGAGCTGTTTTTT
TRBJ1-2 | . | . | TRBV30 | 11 | CAWSPIYGYTF | TGTGCCTGGAGTCCCATCTATGGCTACACCTTC
TRBJ1-5 | . | . | TRBV12-3/TRBV12-4 | 14 | CASSYGTRNQPQHF | TGTGCCAGCAGTTACGGGACCAGAAATCAGCCCCAGCATTTT
TRBJ2-7 | . | TRBD2 | TRBV4-1 | 15 | CASSQGPGLAYEQYF | TGCGCCAGCAGCCAAGGACCTGGACTAGCCTACGAGCAGTACTTC
TRBJ2-5 | . | TRBD2 | TRBV14 | 14 | CASSPLATTETQYF | TGTGCCAGCAGCCCACTAGCGACCACGGAGACCCAGTACTTC
TRBJ2-3 | . | . | TRBV12-3/TRBV12-4 | 14 | CASSWSGSTDTQYF | TGTGCCAGCAGTTGGAGCGGGAGCACAGATACGCAGTATTTT
TRBJ1-1 | . | . | TRBV12-3/TRBV12-4 | 13 | CASNGRDDTEAFF | TGTGCCAGCAACGGACGGGACGACACTGAAGCTTTCTTT
TRBJ2-5 | . | . | TRBV15 | 12 | CATGVAQETQYF | TGTGCCACCGGGGTTGCGCAAGAGACCCAGTACTTC
TRBJ2-1 | . | . | TRBV25-1 | 18 | CASSAGAIPPLGYNEQFF | TGTGCCAGCAGTGCGGGAGCAATCCCTCCCTTAGGATACAATGAGCAGTTCTTC
TRBJ2-2 | . | . | TRBV30 | 15 | CAWSVRLTNTGELFF | TGTGCCTGGAGTGTACGACTTACTAACACCGGGGAGCTGTTTTTT
TRBJ1-4 | . | . | TRBV12-3/TRBV12-4 | 14 | CASSLGGDGEKLFF | TGTGCCAGCAGTTTAGGGGGGGATGGTGAAAAACTGTTTTTT
TRBJ2-3 | . | TRBD2 | TRBV15 | 17 | CATSRDSGAGETDTQYF | TGTGCCACCAGCAGAGACTCGGGAGCGGGGGAGACAGATACGCAGTATTTT